Listed here are 17 T cell receptor beta chains from one sample, sequenced in a study of blood T cell repertoires in COVID-19. Sequencing was performed with immunoSEQ multiplex PCR; in TCRdb, only in-frame clones are kept and a portion is missing. Of roughly 100,000 clones listed, roughly 91% were seen once; the top ten hold 5% to 6.5%. The sample taken for sequencing was peripheral blood. These receptors were collected from a human donor in a cohort sampled during active COVID-19.

For the CDR3, the DNA is TGTGCCAGCAGCTTAGCTCGGGTTACCGGGGAGCTGTTTTTT. It is translated as CASSLARVTGELFF. The chain employs TRBV11-2 and TRBJ2-2, with D uncertain. CDR1 is SGHAT, CDR2 FQNNGV, per germline. The ends were cut back, 1 base at V and 5 bases at J, with 8 bases in the middle. The CDR3 contains 14 residues.

This clone has only one observation. The chain uses TRBV3-1 (or the pseudogene TRBV3-2) and TRBJ2-1, with a weak D call TRBD2 (5 bases). Trimming took 3 bases from V and 2 from J, leaving 11 bases between them. The CDR3 totals 15 residues. Germline V gene sequence: CDR1 LGHDT, CDR2 YNNKEL (reference sequence). CDR3 coding DNA: TGTGCCAGCAGCCACCGAGCAGCGGCCTACAATGAGCAGTTCTTC. Amino acid sequence: CASSHRAAAYNEQFF.

This clone was seen a single time. This chain links TRBV19 with TRBJ1-4; TRBD1 agrees at 9 bases. The CDR3 runs 16 residues. CDR1 and CDR2 (germline): LNHDA, SQIVND (reference sequence). V trimming: 0 bases; J trimming: 7 bases; junction bases outside the gene matches: 6. This chain's CDR3 is CASSIDLYRGREKLFF. The CDR3 DNA reads TGTGCCAGTAGTATAGATCTATACAGGGGGCGTGAAAAACTGTTTTTT.

This rearrangement joins TRBV4-3 to TRBJ1-2; D possibly corresponds to TRBD1 (5 bases). Germline values: CDR1 LGHNA, CDR2 YSLEER. This CDR3 has 18 residues. V was cut by 1 base and J by 3 bases, with 21 bases left in between. CDR3 protein: CASSQVSVQKRGDYGYTF. CDR3 nucleotide sequence: TGCGCCAGCAGCCAAGTTTCGGTTCAGAAAAGGGGCGACTATGGCTACACCTTC.

This rearrangement joins TRBV20-1 to TRBJ1-3; D unresolved. The germline gives CDR1 DFQATT, CDR2 SNEGSKA (reference sequence). CDR3 length: 14 residues. The V end was cut by 3 bases, the J end by 0 bases, with 9 bases between. The CDR3, as DNA: TGCAGTGCTAGTCCCCCGAGCTCTGGAAACACCATATATTTT. Protein product: CSASPPSSGNTIYF.

The chain carries TRBV27 and TRBJ2-1; D possibly corresponds to TRBD1 (6 bases). There are 19 residues in the CDR3. V shed 5 bases and J shed 4 bases, with 27 bases lying between them. CDR1 is MNHEY, CDR2 SMNVEV, per germline (reference sequence). CDR3 DNA: TGTGCCAGCAGTCCTCGCCTCCTTACGACAGGAAACGGATACAATGAGCAGTTCTTC. It is translated as CASSPRLLTTGNGYNEQFF.

The genes are TRBV7-6 and TRBJ1-2; no clear D gene. This CDR3 region has 14 residues. Germline CDR1 and CDR2: SGHVS and FNYEAQ. Trimming took off 3 bases at V and 2 bases at J, with 10 bases between the two ends. CDR3 bases: TGTGCCAGCAGCTTGTACGGCGGAAACTATGGCTACACCTTC. Translating gives CASSLYGGNYGYTF.

This rearrangement joins TRBV6-9 to TRBJ2-2; TRBD1 agrees at 9 bases. The CDR3 has 20 residues. CDR1 is MNHGY and CDR2 is SVAAGI in the germline V gene. The ends lost 6 bases at V and 5 bases at J; junction bases unmatched: 22. CDR3 amino acids: CASSRQGGPRVGGLTGELFF. The CDR3 coding sequence is TGTGCCAGCAGCCGACAGGGGGGGCCCCGAGTGGGGGGGCTGACCGGGGAGCTGTTTTTT.

The chain employs TRBV2 and TRBJ2-3; 8 bases line up with TRBD2. The CDR3 runs 16 residues. With 8 bases clipped from V and 3 bases from J, the junction kept 13 bases outside the gene matches. Germline CDR1 is SNHLY and CDR2 is FYNNEI. CDR3 in amino acids: CASGGLRGGETDTQYF. The CDR3, as DNA: TGTGCCAGCGGAGGGCTTCGGGGGGGCGAGACAGATACGCAGTATTTT.

The V and J genes are TRBV5-1 and TRBJ1-2, with D hard to call. V dropped 1 base and J dropped 5 bases, with 9 bases sitting between them. Germline CDR1 SGHRS, CDR2 YFSETQ. There are 13 residues in the CDR3. This CDR3 is CASSLIADYGYTF. CDR3 sequence (DNA): TGCGCCAGCAGCTTGATTGCGGATTATGGCTACACCTTC. Full variable domain (missing parts from reference TRBV5-1 and TRBJ1-2): KAGVTQTPRYLIKTRGQQVTLSCSPISGHRSVSWYQQTPGQGLQFLFEYFSETQRNKGNFPGRFSGRQFSNSRSEMNVSTLELGDSALYLCASSLIADYGYTFGSGTRLTVV.

The gene calls are TRBV10-3 and TRBJ2-7; D might be TRBD1 (5 bases). This CDR3 has 15 residues. V was pared by 2 bases and J by 3 bases, with 14 bases between. From germline, CDR1 is ENHRY and CDR2 SYGVKD. The CDR3 loop reads CAISEKAAGRYEQYF. In DNA, the CDR3 is TGTGCCATCAGTGAGAAGGCGGCAGGGCGCTACGAGCAGTACTTC.

This chain links TRBV6-5 with TRBJ1-2; D ambiguous. The germline V gene encodes CDR1 MNHEY and CDR2 SVGAGI. The CDR3 is 13 residues long. V was trimmed by 0 bases and J by 3 bases, leaving 5 bases between them. The CDR3 is CASSYSGDYGYTF. The CDR3 DNA is TGTGCCAGCAGTTACTCCGGGGACTATGGCTACACCTTC.

The chain carries TRBV12-5 and TRBJ2-2, with 9 bases fitting TRBD1. Germline V gives CDR1 LGHNT, CDR2 FRNRAP. V gave up 4 bases and J gave up 4 bases; unmatched junction bases: 4. This CDR3 region has 15 residues. The CDR3 region is CASGSVTGGTGELFF. CDR3 nucleotide sequence: TGTGCTAGTGGTTCTGTGACAGGGGGCACCGGGGAGCTGTTTTTT. Full variable domain (rest looked up from reference TRBV12-5 and TRBJ2-2): DARVTQTPRHKVTEMGQEVTMRCQPILGHNTVFWYRQTMMQGLELLAYFRNRAPLDDSGMPKDRFSAEMPDATLATLKIQPSEPRDSAVYFCASGSVTGGTGELFFGEGSRLTVL.

The chain is built from TRBV7-2 and TRBJ2-3; TRBD2 agrees at 12 bases. CDR1 is SGHTA and CDR2 is FQGNSA in the germline V gene. The CDR3 has 16 amino acids. The junction had 5 bases not matched to a gene; V was cut back by 3 bases and J by 4 bases. CDR3 amino acids: CASSFRLAGAADTQYF. For the CDR3, the DNA is TGTGCCAGCAGCTTCAGACTAGCGGGGGCCGCAGATACGCAGTATTTT.

This chain connects TRBV28 to TRBJ2-3; D gene uncertain. V lost 4 bases and J lost 3, with 14 bases in between. Germline V gives CDR1 MDHEN, CDR2 SYDVKM. The CDR3 extends over 15 amino acids. CDR3 in amino acids: CASSSGPTMTDTQYF. Written as DNA, the CDR3 is TGTGCCAGCAGTTCGGGTCCTACGATGACAGATACGCAGTATTTT.

The chain has TRBV4-3 and TRBJ2-6; D possibly corresponds to TRBD1 (5 bases). This CDR3 is built from 20 residues. V lost 4 bases and J lost 0, with 22 bases in between. CDR1 is LGHNA and CDR2 is YSLEER in the germline V gene. The CDR3 here is CASSLSFTGDSISGANVLTF. For the CDR3, the DNA is TGCGCCAGCAGCCTATCCTTCACAGGCGACTCGATCTCTGGGGCCAACGTCCTGACTTTC.

The chain is built from TRBV19 and TRBJ1-2; D remains unclear. CDR1 is LNHDA and CDR2 is SQIVND in the germline V gene (reference sequence). Trimming took off 0 bases at V and 3 bases at J, with 8 bases between the two ends. The CDR3 is 14 amino acids. The CDR3 spells CASSIEGSYYGYTF. The DNA of the CDR3 is TGTGCCAGTAGTATAGAGGGCAGCTACTATGGCTACACCTTC.